These 30 T cell receptor beta chains were sequenced from one sample in a study of T cell clonality in common variable immunodeficiency. TCRdb's table, derived via immunoSEQ multiplex PCR, lists solely in-frame clones and lacks some. There are roughly 32,000 clones in the sample, none observed a single time. The sequenced sample consisted of peripheral blood mononuclear cells. The receptors were gathered from a person between 18 and 70 years old in good health.

Sample share makes this clone large (0.1 to 1%). The CDR3 end lies 3 residues beyond the end of the read and is filled in from the germline J gene. The chain has TRBV5-4 and TRBJ2-7; D is perhaps TRBD1 (5 bases). CDR1 is SGHNT and CDR2 is YYREEE in the germline V gene (reference sequence). This CDR3 has 13 residues. The V end lost 3 bases, the J end lost 0 bases, and 7 bases lay between the germline ends. CDR3 DNA, as far as it was read: TGTGCCAGCAGCTCGACAGACTCCTACGAG. Its protein is CASSSTDSYE. The entire CDR3 reads CASSSTDSYEQYF.

In this sample, this clone turned up many times. The read gets to within 3 residues of the CDR3 end, and the germline J gene fills in the rest. This rearrangement joins TRBV19 to TRBJ2-1; D uncertain. CDR1 LNHDA and CDR2 SQIVND come from the germline V gene (reference sequence). The CDR3 length is 12 residues. V was clipped by 7 bases and J by 6 bases, with 10 bases between them. CDR3 bases read: TGTGCCAGTACCAAAGGGTCCAATGAG. This sequence encodes CASTKGSNE. In full, the CDR3 is CASTKGSNEQFF.

This clone was seen more than once but under ten times. The missing CDR3 end, 3 residues past where the read stops, is filled in from the germline J gene. The J gene is TRBJ1-1, the V gene TRBV18, with 7 bases fitting TRBD1. Germline V lookup: CDR1 KGHSH, CDR2 LQKENI. This CDR3 is 14 amino acids long. After removal of 4 bases from V and 2 bases from J, the junction contained 4 bases not matched to a gene. The part of the CDR3 DNA that was read is TGTGCCAGCTCACTCGACAGGGCTAACACTGAA. It codes for CASSLDRANTE. The full CDR3 is CASSLDRANTEAFF.

This clone appeared a few times. Incomplete CDR3 DNA: TGTGCCCGTCATGATGCACTGTGTAGCAATCAGCCC. It encodes CARHDALCSNQP. The whole CDR3 region reads CARHDALCSNQPQHF. The genes are TRBV5-7 and TRBJ1-5; D uncertain. The CDR3 end falls 3 residues outside the read, so it is completed with the germline J gene. TRBV5-7 is an open reading frame, and its role is uncertain. This CDR3 spans 15 amino acids. V lost 10 bases to trimming and J lost 0 bases, with 17 bases between them.

This clone was counted a few times. Read sequence stops 3 residues before the CDR3 end, and the germline J gene provides the missing end. The chain links TRBV5-1 to TRBJ1-5; D unresolved. The CDR3 length is 14 residues. Germline CDR1 reads SGHRS; CDR2 reads YFSETQ. V dropped 1 base and J dropped 7 bases, with 12 bases sitting between them. The CDR3 loop is CASSLSGGWQPQHF. Partial CDR3 DNA: TGCGCCAGCAGCTTGTCTGGAGGGTGGCAGCCC.

This clone was observed many times. The read terminates 3 residues before the CDR3 end, so the remaining end is supplied by the germline J gene. The chain links TRBV14 to TRBJ2-6; D is possibly TRBD1 (6 bases). This CDR3 has 16 residues. V was clipped by 4 bases and J by 2 bases, with 12 bases between them. Germline CDR1 and CDR2: SGHDN and FVKESK. The CDR3 spells CASSPPGVPGANVLTF. The DNA read from the CDR3 is TGTGCCAGCAGCCCACCAGGGGTTCCTGGGGCCAACGTC.

Ten or more counts support this clone. Sequencing ends 3 residues short of the CDR3 end; the germline J gene provides the rest. The J gene is TRBJ2-1, the V gene TRBV30; D not resolved. CDR3 length: 16 residues. CDR1 and CDR2 (germline): GTSNPN, SVGIG (reference sequence). V lost 3 bases to trimming and J lost 0 bases, with 15 bases between them. Partial CDR3 DNA: TGTGCCTGGAGCGGCCTCGCGGAGAGCTCCTACAATGAG. Translated, it gives CAWSGLAESSYNE. The complete CDR3 reads CAWSGLAESSYNEQFF.

This clone was detected ten times or more. The read terminates 3 residues ahead of where the CDR3 ends, so the germline J gene completes it. The V gene is TRBV5-1, the J gene TRBJ1-1; the D gene is possibly TRBD1 (5 bases). CDR1 SGHRS and CDR2 YFSETQ come from the germline V gene. Trimming took off 0 bases at V and 4 bases at J, with 10 bases between the two ends. The CDR3 length is 14 residues. This CDR3 is CASSLGTLPTEAFF. The sequenced part of the CDR3 DNA is TGCGCCAGCAGCTTGGGGACACTCCCCACTGAA.

This clone occurred many times. The read ends 3 residues shy of where the CDR3 ends; the end is completed using the germline J gene. This rearrangement joins TRBV18 to TRBJ2-1; TRBD2 aligns across 7 bases. The germline CDR1 and CDR2 sequences are KGHSH and LQKENI. Losses at the gene ends were 3 bases for V and 0 bases for J; bases not matched to a gene: 8. The length of the CDR3 is 17 residues. The sequenced part of the CDR3 DNA is TGTGCCAGCTCACCGGCGGGAGCCACGAGCTCCTACAATGAG. Amino acid sequence: CASSPAGATSSYNE. The whole CDR3 reads CASSPAGATSSYNEQFF.

There are many counts of this clone. The read terminates 3 residues ahead of where the CDR3 ends, so the germline J gene completes it. The gene calls are TRBV20-1 and TRBJ2-1; 15 nucleotides line up with TRBD2. V shed 0 bases, J shed 7 bases, and the junction held 7 bases outside the gene matches. This CDR3 has 17 amino acids. CDR1 and CDR2 (germline): DFQATT, SNEGSKA (reference sequence). The CDR3 protein is CSARDPRTSGRGNEQFF. The covered CDR3 bases are TGCAGTGCTAGAGACCCTCGGACTAGCGGGAGGGGAAATGAG.

This clone was recorded at least ten times. The observed sequence ends 3 residues before the CDR3 terminus, with the missing tail filled in from the germline J gene. The genes are TRBV19 and TRBJ2-5, with TRBD2 matching 9 bases. Trimming at V came to 1 base and at J to 5 bases, leaving 8 bases not matched to a gene. The CDR3 has 16 residues. Looked up from germline, CDR1 is LNHDA and CDR2 is SQIVND (reference sequence). The CDR3 is CASSIVAGGPEETQYF. Partial CDR3 DNA: TGTGCCAGTAGTATAGTGGCGGGAGGGCCAGAGGAGACC.

Many counts were recorded for this clone. The CDR3 DNA, read in part, is TGTGCCAGTAGTATAGATCGGGGGGCGATGGATACG. Amino acids: CASSIDRGAMDT. The entire CDR3 sequence reads CASSIDRGAMDTQYF. The chain links TRBV19 to TRBJ2-3; a possible D gene is TRBD2 (7 bases). The read ends 3 residues before the CDR3 terminus; that terminus is restored from the germline J gene. Looked up from germline, CDR1 is LNHDA and CDR2 is SQIVND (reference sequence). V lost 0 bases to trimming and J lost 6 bases, with 13 bases between them. The CDR3 loop spans 15 amino acids.

The table lists this clone with many counts. The read ends 3 residues before the CDR3 terminus; that terminus is restored from the germline J gene. The rearrangement uses TRBV30 and TRBJ1-1; 7 bases are a match to TRBD1. The CDR3 is made up of 15 amino acids. From germline, CDR1 is GTSNPN and CDR2 SVGIG (reference sequence). The ends lost 3 bases at V and 1 base at J; junction bases unmatched: 8. The chain's CDR3 is CAWRAPDRANTEAFF. Partial CDR3 DNA: TGTGCCTGGAGGGCACCTGACAGGGCGAACACTGAA. Variable domain in full (rest from reference TRBV30 and TRBJ1-1): SQTIHQWPATLVQPVGSPLSLECTVEGTSNPNLYWYRQAAGRGLQLLFYSVGIGQISSEVPQNLSASRPQDRQFILSSKKLLLSDSGFYLCAWRAPDRANTEAFFGQGTRLTVV.

In this sample, this clone turned up many times. Read coverage stops 3 residues before the CDR3 terminus; the germline J gene supplies the remainder. J is TRBJ2-2 and V is TRBV3-1 (or the pseudogene TRBV3-2); D perhaps matches TRBD2 (6 bases). Germline CDR1 and CDR2: LGHDT and YNNKEL (reference sequence). With 0 bases removed from V and 4 bases from J, the gap between germline ends came to 15 bases. There are 17 residues in the CDR3. CDR3 bases read: TGTGCCAGCAGCCAAGAAGGGGTGACCGGGGGCACCGGGGAG. This sequence encodes CASSQEGVTGGTGE. The full CDR3 protein is CASSQEGVTGGTGELFF.

This clone is medium-sized. The read stops 3 residues short of the end of the CDR3; the missing end is completed from the germline J gene. The chain combines TRBV29-1 with TRBJ1-1; D possibly corresponds to TRBD1 (6 bases). This CDR3 has 11 residues. The ends were cut back, 7 bases at V and 5 bases at J, with 11 bases in the middle. Germline loops: CDR1 SQVTM, CDR2 ANQGSEA. The CDR3 loop reads CSGKQGTEAFF. The part of the CDR3 DNA that was read is TGCAGCGGGAAACAGGGAACTGAA.

This clone has a count of ten or more. Coverage ceases 3 residues before the CDR3 finishes, and the germline J gene fills in the end. The chain is built from TRBV29-1 and TRBJ1-2, with TRBD1 matching over 8 bases. The CDR3 is made up of 13 amino acids. After removal of 6 bases from V and 7 bases from J, the junction contained 10 bases not matched to a gene. CDR1 and CDR2 (germline): SQVTM, ANQGSEA. The DNA read from the CDR3 is TGCAGCGTAGTTAGGACAGGGTCTTCTGGC. It specifies CSVVRTGSSG. The CDR3 in its entirety is CSVVRTGSSGYTF.

This clone showed up many times. The CDR3 end is not reached by the read, which stops 3 residues before it; the germline J gene fills it in. The chain combines TRBV11-2 with TRBJ2-1; possibly TRBD1 for D (5 bases). The CDR3 length is 14 residues. Trimming left V 3 bases short and J 9 bases short, with 15 bases between. Germline-derived CDR1 and CDR2 are SGHAT and FQNNGV. The part of the CDR3 DNA that was read is TGTGCCAGCAGCTTTTTGACAGCCGCTAGTGAG. As protein: CASSFLTAASE. The entire CDR3 protein is CASSFLTAASEQFF.

This clone was seen many times. From the germline J gene comes the end of the CDR3, since the read stops 3 residues before it. This rearrangement joins TRBV19 to TRBJ2-3; weak D call: TRBD1 (6 bases). V lost 5 bases and J 2 bases, leaving 20 bases between the germline ends. From germline, CDR1 is LNHDA and CDR2 SQIVND (reference sequence). The CDR3 contains 17 residues. The covered CDR3 bases are TGTGCCAGTAGTTCGCCAACCGGGACATGGATCACAGATACG. It codes for CASSSPTGTWITDT. The entire CDR3 is CASSSPTGTWITDTQYF.

This clone was counted many times. Sequencing ends 3 residues short of the CDR3 end; the germline J gene provides the rest. The chain combines TRBV5-1 with TRBJ2-3; TRBD1 matches at 7 bases. The V and J ends lost 3 bases and 4 bases, in that order; junction bases with no gene match: 5. CDR3 size: 14 residues. Germline V gene data show CDR1 as SGHRS and CDR2 as YFSETQ. This CDR3 reads CASSSQGPPDTQYF. The part of the CDR3 DNA that was read is TGCGCCAGCAGCTCACAGGGGCCCCCAGATACG.

This clone was seen a few times. The read is 3 residues too short to cover the CDR3 end, so that end is filled in from the germline J gene. The chain employs TRBV11-3 and TRBJ2-7, with 8 bases fitting TRBD1. The CDR3 sequence is 15 residues long. V lost 5 bases, J lost 3 bases, and 9 bases stayed unmatched. The germline V gene has CDR1 SGHNT and CDR2 YENEEA. CDR3 loop: CASSRKQGVLYEQYF. The CDR3 bases that were read are TGTGCCAGCAGCCGTAAACAGGGGGTCCTCTACGAG.

Concerning this clone: The CDR3 end falls 3 residues outside the read, so it is completed with the germline J gene. J is TRBJ1-4 and V is TRBV11-3, with 9 nucleotides matching TRBD1. The CDR3 runs 15 residues. V lost 1 base and J lost 6; bases outside the gene matches: 3. Germline values: CDR1 SGHNT, CDR2 YENEEA. The sequenced part of the CDR3 DNA is TGTGCCAGCAGCTTAGTCCGGGACAGGGATGAAAAA. Amino acid sequence: CASSLVRDRDEK. The full-length CDR3 reads as CASSLVRDRDEKLFF.

This clone occurred many times. Read coverage stops 3 residues before the CDR3 terminus; the germline J gene supplies the remainder. The rearrangement links TRBV19 to TRBJ2-3, with 7 bases aligning to TRBD1. The CDR3 is made up of 16 amino acids. CDR1 is LNHDA and CDR2 is SQIVND in the germline V gene (reference sequence). The V and J ends lost 5 bases and 2 bases, in that order; junction bases with no gene match: 10. The sequenced part of the CDR3 DNA is TGTGCCAGTAGTCCGGGACGGGACAGCCACACAGATACG. As protein: CASSPGRDSHTDT. The complete CDR3 reads CASSPGRDSHTDTQYF. The variable domain in full, with the rest retrieved from reference TRBV19 and TRBJ2-3, is DGGITQSPKYLFRKEGQNVTLSCEQNLNHDAMYWYRQDPGQGLRLIYYSQIVNDFQKGDIAEGYSVSREKKESFPLTVTSAQKNPTAFYLCASSPGRDSHTDTQYFGPGTRLTVL.

This clone was counted many times. The CDR3 end is not reached by the read, which stops 3 residues before it; the germline J gene fills it in. This sequence joins TRBV7-2 and TRBJ2-1; 12 bases are shared with TRBD2. Germline lookup yields CDR1 SGHTA and CDR2 FQGNSA. CDR3 length equals 15 residues. Trimming removed 5 bases from V and 9 bases from J; junction bases left unmatched: 8. The sequenced CDR3 bases are TGTGCCAGCAGCCGTCTAGCGGGAGGGCCAGGTGAG. It is translated as CASSRLAGGPGE. The full CDR3 sequence reads CASSRLAGGPGEQFF.

This clone was seen repeatedly, ten times or more. The read stops 3 residues short of the end of the CDR3; the missing end is completed from the germline J gene. The chain has TRBV20-1 and TRBJ2-3; the D gene could be TRBD1 or TRBD2 (5 bases each). From germline, CDR1 is DFQATT and CDR2 SNEGSKA (reference sequence). V was trimmed by 3 bases and J by 1 base, leaving 14 bases between them. CDR3 length: 15 amino acids. The CDR3 sequence is CSASPLQGGTDTQYF. CDR3 DNA (partial): TGCAGTGCTAGCCCCCTCCAGGGAGGCACAGATACG.

This clone was detected only a few times. Incomplete CDR3 DNA: TGCAGTGCAGTCCGCACCTACACAGATACG. Its protein product is CSAVRTYTDT. The CDR3 in full is CSAVRTYTDTQYF. The genes are TRBV20-1 and TRBJ2-3, with D unclear. Sequencing ends 3 residues short of the CDR3 end; the germline J gene provides the rest. CDR3 length equals 13 residues. Deletions cut 6 bases from V and 2 bases from J, with 12 bases between. Germline CDR1 reads DFQATT; CDR2 reads SNEGSKA (reference sequence).

This clone has more than one count but fewer than ten. The CDR3 end falls 3 residues outside the read, so it is completed with the germline J gene. The V call is TRBV5-1, the J call TRBJ2-1; TRBD1 matches 9 bases. Germline CDR1 and CDR2: SGHRS and YFSETQ. J gave up 4 bases and V 8 bases, and 10 bases lay outside the gene matches. This CDR3 comprises 15 residues. The CDR3 protein is CASSWGDRAYNEQFF. The part of the CDR3 DNA that was read is TGCGCCAGTAGTTGGGGGGACAGGGCTTACAATGAG.

This clone was counted many times. The read falls 3 residues short of the CDR3 end, and the missing part is taken from the germline J gene. The chain joins TRBV7-9 to TRBJ2-3, with D possibly being TRBD1 (6 bases). The germline V gene has CDR1 SEHNR and CDR2 FQNEAQ (reference sequence). V was cut by 10 bases and J by 2 bases, with 10 bases left in between. The CDR3 sequence is 12 residues long. CDR3 DNA, as far as it was read: TGTGCCACAGGGGACCACACAGATACG. Translated: CATGDHTDT. The complete CDR3 reads CATGDHTDTQYF.

Ten or more counts support this clone. CDR3 sequence: CSAFSTTSVFTDTQYF. Partial CDR3 DNA: TGCAGTGCCTTCTCGACGACTAGCGTTTTTACAGATACG. The chain links TRBV20-1 to TRBJ2-3, with 8 bases identical to TRBD2. The read finishes 3 residues shy of the CDR3 end, and the germline J gene is used to complete it. The CDR3 is 16 amino acids. V gave up 6 bases and J gave up 3 bases; unmatched junction bases: 14. CDR1 DFQATT and CDR2 SNEGSKA come from the germline V gene (reference sequence).

The DNA read from the CDR3 is TGTGCCAGCAGCGCCTCCGGAACAGGGGTAGAAAAG. Translating gives CASSASGTGVEK. The whole CDR3 sequence is CASSASGTGVEKLFF. The gene calls are TRBV7-6 and TRBJ2-2, with 7 bases aligning to TRBD1. The read finishes 3 residues shy of the CDR3 end, and the germline J gene is used to complete it. This CDR3 spans 15 amino acids. Germline CDR1 and CDR2: SGHVS and FNYEAQ.

Ten or more counts support this clone. The CDR3 extends 3 residues past the end of the read, so its final part is completed from the germline J gene. The chain recombines TRBV20-1 with TRBJ2-1; D is unresolved. The germline gives CDR1 DFQATT, CDR2 SNEGSKA (reference sequence). There are 14 residues in the CDR3. V lost 0 bases to trimming and J lost 7 bases, with 13 bases between them. CDR3 region: CSARDWRLLNEQFF. The part of the CDR3 DNA that was read is TGCAGTGCTAGAGATTGGAGACTCCTTAATGAG.